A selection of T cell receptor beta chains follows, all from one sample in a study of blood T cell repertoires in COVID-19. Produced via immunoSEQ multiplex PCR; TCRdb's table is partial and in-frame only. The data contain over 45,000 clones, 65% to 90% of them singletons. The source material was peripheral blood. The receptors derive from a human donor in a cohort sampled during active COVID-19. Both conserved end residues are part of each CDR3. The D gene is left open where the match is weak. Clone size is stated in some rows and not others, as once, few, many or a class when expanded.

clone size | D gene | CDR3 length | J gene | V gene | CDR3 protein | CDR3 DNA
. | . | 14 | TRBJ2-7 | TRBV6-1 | CASSDDRLAYEQYF | TGTGCCAGCAGTGATGACAGGCTAGCCTACGAGCAGTACTTC
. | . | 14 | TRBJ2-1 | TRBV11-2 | CASTGQNSYNEQFF | TGTGCCAGCACCGGACAAAACTCCTACAATGAGCAGTTCTTC
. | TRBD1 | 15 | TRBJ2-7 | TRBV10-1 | CASSSRDRGSYEQYF | TGCGCCAGCAGCTCCCGGGACAGGGGCTCCTACGAGCAGTACTTC
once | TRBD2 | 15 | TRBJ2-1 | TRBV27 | CASSLLAGAYNEQFF | TGTGCCAGCAGTCTACTAGCGGGGGCTTACAATGAGCAGTTCTTC
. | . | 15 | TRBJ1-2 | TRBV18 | CASSPMTAANYGYTF | TGTGCCAGCTCACCAATGACAGCAGCCAACTATGGCTACACCTTC
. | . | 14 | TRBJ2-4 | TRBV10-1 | CASSEGAAQNIQYF | TGCGCCAGCAGCGAAGGGGCGGCACAAAACATTCAGTACTTC
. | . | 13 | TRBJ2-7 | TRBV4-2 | CASSPDHSYEQYF | TGTGCCAGCAGCCCAGACCATTCCTACGAGCAGTACTTC
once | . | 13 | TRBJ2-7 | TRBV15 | CATSSYLRKEQYF | TGTGCCACCAGCAGTTACCTCAGGAAAGAGCAGTACTTC
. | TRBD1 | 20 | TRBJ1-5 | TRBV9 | CASSARTGTGARYSNQPQHF | TGTGCCAGCAGCGCGCGCACCGGGACAGGGGCCCGTTATAGCAATCAGCCCCAGCATTTT
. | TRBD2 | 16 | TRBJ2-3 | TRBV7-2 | CASSLATGGPGDTQYF | TGTGCCAGCAGCTTAGCTACGGGAGGGCCAGGGGATACGCAGTATTTT
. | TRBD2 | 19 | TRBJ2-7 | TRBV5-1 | CASSAQGAWGAGVSYEQYF | TGCGCCAGCAGCGCACAGGGAGCATGGGGAGCGGGAGTGTCCTACGAGCAGTACTTC
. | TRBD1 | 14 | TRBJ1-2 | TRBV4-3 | CASSPTGVSGGYTF | TGCGCCAGCAGCCCAACAGGGGTCTCCGGGGGCTACACCTTC
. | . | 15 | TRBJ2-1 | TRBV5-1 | CASSLALGLNNEQFF | TGCGCCAGCAGCTTGGCGTTGGGGCTAAACAATGAGCAGTTCTTC
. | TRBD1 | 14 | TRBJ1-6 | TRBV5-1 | CASSQGQGSAPLHF | TGCGCCAGCAGCCAAGGACAGGGGAGTGCACCCCTCCACTTT
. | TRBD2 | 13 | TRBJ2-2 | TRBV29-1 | CSASSGRTGELFF | TGCAGCGCCTCTAGCGGGAGAACCGGGGAGCTGTTTTTT
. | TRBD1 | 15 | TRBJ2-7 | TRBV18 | CASSPPGQGAYEQYF | TGTGCCAGCTCACCACCGGGACAGGGGGCTTACGAGCAGTACTTC
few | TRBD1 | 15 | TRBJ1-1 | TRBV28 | CASSPTRDRDTEAFF | TGTGCCAGCAGTCCAACAAGAGACAGGGACACTGAAGCTTTCTTT
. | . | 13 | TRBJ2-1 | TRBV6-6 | CASSTQEYNEQFF | TGTGCCAGCAGCACCCAGGAATACAATGAGCAGTTCTTC
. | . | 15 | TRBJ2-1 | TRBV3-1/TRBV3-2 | CASSQGGGRPNEQFF | TGTGCCAGCAGCCAAGGAGGGGGTAGGCCCAATGAGCAGTTCTTC
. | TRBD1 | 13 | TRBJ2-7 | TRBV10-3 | CAISRTGRYEQYF | TGTGCCATCAGTCGGACAGGCCGCTACGAGCAGTACTTC
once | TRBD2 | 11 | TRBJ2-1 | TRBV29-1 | CSVLAGGEQFF | TGCAGCGTTTTGGCGGGAGGTGAGCAGTTCTTC
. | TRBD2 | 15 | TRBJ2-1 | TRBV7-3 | CASRPGTSADNEQFF | TGTGCCAGCAGACCCGGGACTAGCGCCGACAATGAGCAGTTCTTC
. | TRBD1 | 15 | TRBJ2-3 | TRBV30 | CAWSTLPTGIDTQYF | TGTGCCTGGAGTACACTACCGACAGGGATAGATACGCAGTATTTT
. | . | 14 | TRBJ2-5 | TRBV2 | CASSWTESIGTQYF | TGTGCCAGCAGTTGGACTGAATCTATTGGGACCCAGTACTTC
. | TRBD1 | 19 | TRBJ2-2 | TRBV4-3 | CASSQEGDPGTGGTGELFF | TGCGCCAGCAGCCAAGAGGGCGATCCAGGGACAGGGGGTACCGGGGAGCTGTTTTTT
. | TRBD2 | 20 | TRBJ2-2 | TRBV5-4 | CASSLYLSGGLAGVAGELFF | TGTGCCAGCAGCTTATATTTATCGGGAGGACTAGCGGGAGTGGCCGGGGAGCTGTTTTTT
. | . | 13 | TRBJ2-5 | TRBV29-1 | CSVGTGRQETQYF | TGCAGCGTTGGAACAGGGCGTCAAGAGACCCAGTACTTC
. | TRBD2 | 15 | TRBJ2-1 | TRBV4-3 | CASSLAGGLYNEQFF | TGCGCCAGCAGCCTAGCGGGAGGACTATACAATGAGCAGTTCTTC
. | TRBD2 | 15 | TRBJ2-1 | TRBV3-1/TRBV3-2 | CASSQGAGGYYEQFF | TGTGCCAGCAGCCAAGGAGCGGGAGGCTACTATGAGCAGTTCTTC
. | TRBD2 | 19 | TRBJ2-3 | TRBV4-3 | CASSQGGGSGREFTDTQYF | TGCGCCAGCAGCCAAGGAGGGGGTAGCGGGAGGGAGTTCACAGATACGCAGTATTTT
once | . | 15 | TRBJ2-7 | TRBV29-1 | CSVVGGRRGAYEQYF | TGCAGCGTTGTTGGGGGTAGGCGGGGCGCCTACGAGCAGTACTTC
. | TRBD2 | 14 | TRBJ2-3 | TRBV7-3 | CASAGGSRTDTQYF | TGTGCCTCCGCGGGGGGGTCCCGCACAGATACGCAGTATTTT
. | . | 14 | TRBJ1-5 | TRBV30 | CAWSRRASNQPQHF | TGTGCCTGGAGTAGGAGGGCCTCCAATCAGCCCCAGCATTTT
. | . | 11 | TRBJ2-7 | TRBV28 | CASSFKLEQYF | TGTGCCAGCAGTTTCAAACTCGAGCAGTACTTC